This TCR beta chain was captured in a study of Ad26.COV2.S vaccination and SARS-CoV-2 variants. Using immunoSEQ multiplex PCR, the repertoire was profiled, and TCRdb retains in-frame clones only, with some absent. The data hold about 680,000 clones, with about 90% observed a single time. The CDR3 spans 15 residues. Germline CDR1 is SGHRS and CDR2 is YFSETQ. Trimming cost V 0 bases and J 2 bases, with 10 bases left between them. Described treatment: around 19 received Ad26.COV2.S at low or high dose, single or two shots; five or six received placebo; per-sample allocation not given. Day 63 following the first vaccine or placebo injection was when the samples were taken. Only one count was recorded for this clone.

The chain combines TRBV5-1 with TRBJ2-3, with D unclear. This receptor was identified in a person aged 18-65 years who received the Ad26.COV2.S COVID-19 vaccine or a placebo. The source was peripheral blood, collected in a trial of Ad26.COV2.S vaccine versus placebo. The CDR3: CASSLGPTVTDTQYF. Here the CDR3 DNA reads TGCGCCAGCAGCTTGGGACCGACCGTCACAGATACGCAGTATTTT.